The clone carrying this T cell receptor (beta chain) was seen a few times. Germline CDR1 is SQVTM and CDR2 is ANQGSEA. Unmatched junction bases numbered 4, after V lost 6 bases and J lost 5 bases. The CDR3 sequence is 12 residues long. MiXCR, run by TCRdb on the 5' RACE reads, gives a single entry per CDR3 protein. This sample yields 420,000 or so distinct CDR3 sequences, of which about 18% are seen a single time; 10% to 15% belongs to the top ten. This sample is drawn from a study of identical twins. The specimen sequenced was naive T cells sorted from blood. V is TRBV29-1 and J is TRBJ1-2, with 9 bases that match TRBD1. The clonotype originates from a man in his fifties or sixties in good health. CDR3 sequence reads: CSVRTGDYGYTF. DNA for the CDR3: TGCAGCGTGAGGACAGGGGATTATGGCTACACCTTC. Based on the CDR3 plus reference TRBV29-1 and TRBJ1-2, the full variable domain is SAVISQKPSRDICQRGTSLTIQCQVDSQVTMMFWYRQQPGQSLTLIATANQGSEATYESGFVIDKFPISRPNLTFSTLTVSNMSPEDSSIYLCSVRTGDYGYTFGSGTRLTVV.